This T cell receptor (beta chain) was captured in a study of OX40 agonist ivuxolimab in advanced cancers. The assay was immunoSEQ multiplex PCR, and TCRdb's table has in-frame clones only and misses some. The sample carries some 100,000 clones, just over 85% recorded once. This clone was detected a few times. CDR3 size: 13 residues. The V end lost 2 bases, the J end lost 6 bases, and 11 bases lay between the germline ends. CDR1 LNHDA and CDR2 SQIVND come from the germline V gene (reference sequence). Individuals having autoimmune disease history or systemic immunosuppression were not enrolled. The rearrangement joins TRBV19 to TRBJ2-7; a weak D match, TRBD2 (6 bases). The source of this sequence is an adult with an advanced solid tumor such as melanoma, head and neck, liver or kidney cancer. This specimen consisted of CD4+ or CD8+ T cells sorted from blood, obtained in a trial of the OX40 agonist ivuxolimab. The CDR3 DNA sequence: TGTGCCAGTAGTATAAGGGAGGAGGCCGAGCAGTACTTC. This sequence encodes CASSIREEAEQYF.